This passage covers 10 T cell receptor beta chains from one sample sequenced in a study of blood T cell repertoires in COVID-19. Sequencing used immunoSEQ multiplex PCR; TCRdb keeps in-frame clones, though not all of them. Of roughly 100,000 clones listed, about 85% are singletons. The sequencing sample was made of peripheral blood. Source of these receptors: a middle-aged man in a cohort sampled during active COVID-19.

This sequence joins TRBV5-1 and TRBJ2-5; 10 bases fit TRBD2. Trimming at V came to 3 bases and at J to 3 bases, leaving 5 bases not matched to a gene. The CDR3 totals 15 residues. CDR1 and CDR2 (germline): SGHRS, YFSETQ. CDR3 DNA sequence: TGCGCCAGCAGCTCGGGACTAGCGATGGAAGAGACCCAGTACTTC. Its translation: CASSSGLAMEETQYF.

This clone has only a few counts. The rearrangement links TRBV12-3 or TRBV12-4 to TRBJ2-1, with 8 bases matching TRBD2. Trimming took 5 bases from V and 10 from J; bases not matched to a gene: 4. This CDR3 is 12 amino acids long. This chain's CDR3 is CASSPPSGEQFF. Written as DNA, the CDR3 is TGTGCCAGCAGTCCCCCTAGCGGGGAGCAGTTCTTC.

V is TRBV2 and J is TRBJ2-1; D call uncertain. This CDR3 region has 13 residues. V lost 3 bases to trimming and J lost 10 bases, with 13 bases between them. CDR1 is SNHLY and CDR2 is FYNNEI in the germline V gene. CDR3 in DNA: TGTGCCAGCAGTGATGTAGGTGACTTAGAGCAGTTCTTC. Translation: CASSDVGDLEQFF.

J is TRBJ2-7 and V is TRBV9; 9 bases map to TRBD2. CDR3 length: 16 amino acids. Germline-derived CDR1 and CDR2 are SGDLS and YYNGEE. Germline trimming cut 0 bases from V and 2 bases from J; bases unmatched to any gene: 6. The CDR3 nucleotides read TGTGCCAGCAGCGTAGGTACAAGCGGGGGGCCCTACGAGCAGTACTTC. As protein: CASSVGTSGGPYEQYF.

V usage is TRBV2 and J usage is TRBJ2-1, with a weak D call TRBD2 (5 bases). Per germline, CDR1 SNHLY and CDR2 FYNNEI. The CDR3 is 15 amino acids. V was cut by 6 bases and J by 7 bases, with 19 bases left in between. The CDR3 nucleotides read TGTGCCAGCAGCAGCCCTACGGGGTTTAGGAATGAGCAGTTCTTC. It yields the protein CASSSPTGFRNEQFF.

The V call is TRBV7-2, the J call TRBJ2-3, with D maybe TRBD1 (5 bases). Per germline, CDR1 SGHTA and CDR2 FQGNSA. CDR3 length equals 16 residues. Trimming took off 3 bases at V and 2 bases at J, with 15 bases between the two ends. CDR3 in DNA: TGTGCCAGCAGCTTGGGGCCCATTCAATCCACAGATACGCAGTATTTT. Encoded protein: CASSLGPIQSTDTQYF. The complete variable domain, with remaining parts taken from reference TRBV7-2 and TRBJ2-3, reads GAGVSQSPSNKVTEKGKDVELRCDPISGHTALYWYRQSLGQGLEFLIYFQGNSAPDKSGLPSDRFSAERTGGSVSTLTIQRTQQEDSAVYLCASSLGPIQSTDTQYFGPGTRLTVL.

The chain has TRBV11-1 and TRBJ2-3; weak D call: TRBD2 (5 bases). The CDR3 loop spans 15 amino acids. The V gene's germline CDR1 is SGHAT and CDR2 FQDESV (reference sequence). Trimming left V 0 bases short and J 6 bases short, with 13 bases between. The CDR3 loop is CASSLASTTRDTQYF. The CDR3 region has the DNA TGTGCCAGCAGCTTAGCGAGCACAACTAGGGATACGCAGTATTTT.

CDR3 in amino acids: CASSEEGGNQPQHF. In DNA, the CDR3 is TGTGCCAGCAGTGAAGAAGGAGGCAATCAGCCCCAGCATTTT. This chain links TRBV2 with TRBJ1-5; D is unclear. This CDR3 has 14 amino acids. Trimming cost V 1 base and J 2 bases, with 6 bases left between them. In germline, CDR1 is SNHLY, CDR2 FYNNEI.

This clone was observed once. J is TRBJ1-1 and V is TRBV28; D is ambiguous. This CDR3 contains 14 residues. CDR1 and CDR2 (germline): MDHEN, SYDVKM. The V and J ends lost 2 bases and 0 bases respectively, with 7 bases between them. The CDR3 protein is CASSLINMNTEAFF. DNA of the CDR3: TGTGCCAGCAGTTTAATTAACATGAACACTGAAGCTTTCTTT. The full variable domain, rest sourced from reference TRBV28 and TRBJ1-1, is DVKVTQSSRYLVKRTGEKVFLECVQDMDHENMFWYRQDPGLGLRLIYFSYDVKMKEKGDIPEGYSVSREKKERFSLILESASTNQTSMYLCASSLINMNTEAFFGQGTRLTVV.

This chain connects TRBV5-4 to TRBJ2-3, with D uncertain. This CDR3 comprises 15 residues. V was cut by 4 bases and J by 0 bases, with 12 bases left in between. Germline V CDR1 and CDR2: SGHNT, YYREEE (reference sequence). CDR3 region: CASSTLATSTDTQYF. CDR3 DNA sequence: TGTGCCAGCAGCACCTTAGCCACTAGCACAGATACGCAGTATTTT. The full variable domain, rest sourced from reference TRBV5-4 and TRBJ2-3, is ETGVTQSPTHLIKTRGQQVTLRCSSQSGHNTVSWYQQALGQGPQFIFQYYREEENGRGNFPPRFSGLQFPNYSSELNVNALELDDSALYLCASSTLATSTDTQYFGPGTRLTVL.